The 32 T cell receptor beta chains in this list originate from one sample, sequenced in a study of Graves' ophthalmopathy and Graves' hyperthyroidism. As the template, RNA transcripts were used to amplify TCR beta CDR3 regions. After a first-round RT-PCR with HTBI primers, a second-round multiplex PCR was run. TCRdb re-called the multiplex PCR reads through MiXCR, storing one row per CDR3 protein. This table holds 500,000 to 800,000 distinct CDR3 sequences, 35% to 45% found once. Sequencing was performed on peripheral blood. The source is an adult man with Graves' ophthalmopathy.

This clonotype was detected a few times. V and J are TRBV5-5 and TRBJ1-1; D not resolved. Trimming removed 0 bases at V and 0 bases at J, with 9 bases between. Germline CDR1 and CDR2: SGHKS and YYEKEE (reference sequence). The CDR3 is 15 amino acids. In nucleotides, the CDR3 is TGTGCCAGCAGCTTGGTCTACGGTATGAACACTGAAGCTTTCTTT. Translation: CASSLVYGMNTEAFF.

The genes are TRBV20-1 and TRBJ2-2; 8 positions agree with TRBD2. Germline V gives CDR1 DFQATT, CDR2 SNEGSKA (reference sequence). This CDR3 is built from 15 residues. J gave up 8 bases and V 0 bases, and 8 bases lay outside the gene matches. CDR3 nucleotides: TGCAGTGCTAGAGATCTGGGACTAGGCGTGGGGGAGCTGTTTTTT. The encoded protein is CSARDLGLGVGELFF.

Many counts were recorded for this clonotype. V gene TRBV2 combines with J gene TRBJ1-1; D unclear. Germline lookup yields CDR1 SNHLY and CDR2 FYNNEI. This CDR3 has 11 residues. V was trimmed by 7 bases and J by 7 bases, leaving 10 bases between them. The CDR3 is CASTGGFEAFF. CDR3 sequence (DNA): TGTGCCAGCACAGGCGGATTTGAAGCTTTCTTT.

At least ten counts were recorded for this clonotype. J is TRBJ1-1 and V is TRBV6-6, with TRBD1 as a possible D gene (5 bases). Germline V gene sequence: CDR1 MNHNY, CDR2 SVGAGI (reference sequence). The CDR3 has 12 residues. Trimming cost V 6 bases and J 4 bases, with 9 bases left between them. CDR3 region: CASSHRFTEAFF. The CDR3 bases are TGTGCCAGCAGCCACAGGTTCACTGAAGCTTTCTTT.

The chain combines TRBV29-1 with TRBJ2-7; D is perhaps TRBD2 (5 bases). Germline loops: CDR1 SQVTM, CDR2 ANQGSEA. There are 12 residues in the CDR3. V was shortened by 7 bases and J by 0 bases, with 10 bases between the two germline ends. CDR3 sequence (DNA): TGCAGCGCCGGGGTAGGCTCCTACGAGCAGTACTTC. Protein product: CSAGVGSYEQYF.

In this sample, this clonotype turned up many times. The V and J genes are TRBV11-2 and TRBJ1-1; D is unclear. Per germline, CDR1 SGHAT and CDR2 FQNNGV. V gave up 7 bases and J gave up 1 base, with 13 bases separating them. CDR3 size: 14 residues. CDR3: CASNTDGKNTEAFF. CDR3 nucleotide sequence: TGTGCCAGCAACACCGACGGAAAGAACACTGAAGCTTTCTTT.

This clonotype was picked up many times. The chain combines TRBV20-1 with TRBJ1-5; 8 nucleotides agree with TRBD1. J was trimmed by 5 bases and V by 5 bases; bases with no gene match: 8. The CDR3 extends over 14 amino acids. Germline-derived CDR1 and CDR2 are DFQATT and SNEGSKA (reference sequence). The CDR3 protein is CSALDREIDQPQHF. CDR3 nucleotides: TGCAGTGCTCTGGACAGGGAAATAGATCAGCCCCAGCATTTT.

J is TRBJ1-1 and V is TRBV19; 7 bases are shared with TRBD1. The CDR3 covers 21 residues. The J segment lost 1 base and the V segment lost 2 bases, leaving 22 bases of the junction unmatched. Germline CDR1 reads LNHDA; CDR2 reads SQIVND (reference sequence). Here the CDR3 reads CASSIIRDSPPQQFGNTEAFF. Here the CDR3 DNA reads TGTGCCAGTAGTATAATCAGGGACAGTCCTCCCCAACAGTTCGGGAACACTGAAGCTTTCTTT. The entire variable domain, with the rest obtained from reference TRBV19 and TRBJ1-1, is as follows: DGGITQSPKYLFRKEGQNVTLSCEQNLNHDAMYWYRQDPGQGLRLIYYSQIVNDFQKGDIAEGYSVSREKKESFPLTVTSAQKNPTAFYLCASSIIRDSPPQQFGNTEAFFGQGTRLTVV.

This clonotype has ten or more counts. This chain uses TRBV7-8 with TRBJ1-2; D not certain. Germline values: CDR1 SGHVS, CDR2 FQNEAQ. The CDR3 is 15 amino acids. V was shortened by 2 bases and J by 4 bases, with 14 bases between the two germline ends. The CDR3 bases are TGTGCCAGCAGCTTAAGGCAGGCCAGTGGCTATGGCTACACCTTC. Translated, it gives CASSLRQASGYGYTF.

The chain recombines TRBV7-6 with TRBJ1-5; 7 bases are a match to TRBD1. The CDR3 totals 17 residues. Germline V lookup: CDR1 SGHVS, CDR2 FNYEAQ. Trimming removed 2 bases from V and 3 bases from J; junction bases left unmatched: 10. The CDR3 loop is CASSLYSGTANNQPQHF. CDR3 DNA: TGTGCCAGCAGCTTATATTCGGGGACAGCGAACAATCAGCCCCAGCATTTT. The full variable domain, with the rest looked up from reference TRBV7-6 and TRBJ1-5, is GAGVSQSPRYKVTKRGQDVALRCDPISGHVSLYWYRQALGQGPEFLTYFNYEAQQDKSGLPNDRFSAERPEGSISTLTIQRTEQRDSAMYRCASSLYSGTANNQPQHFGDGTRLSIL.

In its sample, this clonotype was seen many times. J is TRBJ2-5 and V is TRBV29-1; 16 bases match TRBD2. Trimming removed 4 bases from V and 0 bases from J; junction bases left unmatched: 8. This CDR3 has 18 amino acids. Germline CDR1 and CDR2: SQVTM and ANQGSEA. This CDR3 reads CSVAGLAGGPPYQETQYF. CDR3 coding DNA: TGCAGCGTTGCGGGACTAGCGGGAGGGCCCCCCTACCAAGAGACCCAGTACTTC.

V is TRBV10-3 and J is TRBJ1-1; D is uncertain. V was shortened by 6 bases and J by 11 bases, with 19 bases between the two germline ends. The length of the CDR3 is 13 residues. Germline V gene data show CDR1 as ENHRY and CDR2 as SYGVKD. The CDR3 here is CAISTNAEARAFF. The CDR3 nucleotides are TGTGCCATCAGCACAAACGCAGAAGCTAGGGCTTTCTTT.

This clonotype was counted many times. This rearrangement joins TRBV7-9 to TRBJ1-2; D might be TRBD1 (5 bases). Per germline, CDR1 SEHNR and CDR2 FQNEAQ (reference sequence). CDR3 length: 14 amino acids. V lost 1 base and J lost 2, with 8 bases in between. The CDR3 region is CASSLGAGNYGYTF. DNA of the CDR3: TGTGCCAGCAGCTTAGGGGCAGGGAACTATGGCTACACCTTC.

At least ten counts were recorded for this clonotype. The chain combines TRBV20-1 with TRBJ1-5; D unresolved. Germline V gene data show CDR1 as DFQATT and CDR2 as SNEGSKA (reference sequence). The CDR3 length is 14 residues. The germline V and J ends were trimmed by 3 bases and 3 bases, with 12 bases remaining between them. The CDR3 sequence is CSASGSTNNQPQHF. As DNA, the CDR3 is TGCAGTGCTAGTGGCAGCACGAACAATCAGCCCCAGCATTTT.

This clonotype turned up a few times. V gene TRBV27 combines with J gene TRBJ2-2; weak D call: TRBD1 (6 bases). CDR3 length: 12 residues. Trimming removed 5 bases from V and 7 bases from J, with 8 bases in between. Germline lookup yields CDR1 MNHEY and CDR2 SMNVEV (reference sequence). The CDR3 sequence: CASSTGLGELFF. CDR3 DNA sequence: TGTGCCAGCAGTACAGGGCTCGGGGAGCTGTTTTTT.

V gene TRBV6-2 or TRBV6-3 combines with J gene TRBJ1-1; 8 nucleotides agree with TRBD1. V was clipped by 5 bases and J by 3 bases; unmatched bases: 8. Germline V gene data show CDR1 as MNHEY and CDR2 as SVGEGT. The CDR3 runs 15 residues. The CDR3 DNA follows: TGTGCCAGCAGTAATCACAGGGGGATTGACACTGAAGCTTTCTTT. The encoded protein is CASSNHRGIDTEAFF.

The rearrangement links TRBV24-1 to TRBJ1-1; TRBD1 matches 7 bases. CDR1 KGHDR and CDR2 SFDVKD come from the germline V gene. CDR3 length equals 14 residues. With 5 bases clipped from V and 1 base from J, the junction kept 3 bases outside the gene matches. The CDR3 loop reads CATSARTGNTEAFF. The DNA for the CDR3 is TGTGCCACCAGTGCTAGGACAGGGAACACTGAAGCTTTCTTT.

There are a few counts of this clonotype. The chain combines TRBV29-1 with TRBJ2-7; the D gene is possibly TRBD1 (7 bases). V was trimmed by 6 bases and J by 2 bases, leaving 11 bases between them. Germline CDR1 and CDR2: SQVTM and ANQGSEA. This CDR3 contains 12 residues. In DNA, the CDR3 is TGCAGCGTGGGGGGACAGACCTACGAGCAGTACTTC. This sequence encodes CSVGGQTYEQYF.

CDR3 sequence (DNA): TGTGCCAGCAGTGCAGGGGTAAATGGCTACACCTTC. Translated, it gives CASSAGVNGYTF. J is TRBJ1-2 and V is TRBV25-1, with D possibly TRBD1 on 6 matching bases. The germline CDR1 and CDR2 sequences are MGHDK and SYGVNS. The V and J ends lost 4 bases and 6 bases respectively, with 9 bases between them. The CDR3 runs to 12 residues.

This clonotype was seen at least ten times. V gene TRBV24-1 combines with J gene TRBJ2-6; maybe TRBD2 (6 bases). The CDR3 runs to 16 residues. Per the germline V gene, CDR1 is KGHDR and CDR2 is SFDVKD. V dropped 5 bases and J dropped 4 bases, with 14 bases sitting between them. CDR3 DNA sequence: TGTGCCACCAGTGGGGAGGTTGGGTACGGGGCCAACGTCCTGACTTTC. This gives the protein CATSGEVGYGANVLTF.

The genes are TRBV11-3 and TRBJ2-7; 7 positions match TRBD2. Per the germline V gene, CDR1 is SGHNT and CDR2 is YENEEA. The CDR3 contains 14 residues. V was clipped by 6 bases and J by 5 bases; unmatched bases: 10. The CDR3 DNA follows: TGTGCCAGCAGGGTAGGTGCGGGAGTGAACGAGCAGTACTTC. Protein: CASRVGAGVNEQYF.

J is TRBJ2-7 and V is TRBV2, with TRBD1 matching over 9 bases. Germline trimming cut 11 bases from V and 4 bases from J; bases unmatched to any gene: 9. CDR1 SNHLY and CDR2 FYNNEI come from the germline V gene. This CDR3 comprises 13 residues. CDR3 in DNA: TGTGCCTGGAGACGACAGGGGGGATACGAGCAGTACTTC. Translation gives CAWRRQGGYEQYF.

Notes on this clonotype: A much larger clonotype is one base distant, so this may be a read error. This chain joins TRBV6-5 and TRBJ2-7; unclear D gene. Between the trimmed V and J ends, which lost 4 bases and 6 bases, there was a span of 10 bases. Per germline, CDR1 MNHEY and CDR2 SVGAGI. The CDR3 has 12 amino acids. The CDR3, as DNA: TGTGCCAGCAGTTCCCCCTCCGGCGAGCAGTACTTC. It is translated as CASSSPSGEQYF.

This clonotype has a count of ten or more. The chain combines TRBV7-9 with TRBJ2-2; TRBD1 matches 8 bases. In germline, CDR1 is SEHNR, CDR2 FQNEAQ (reference sequence). Germline trimming cut 4 bases from V and 4 bases from J; bases unmatched to any gene: 5. CDR3 length equals 15 residues. Written as DNA, the CDR3 is TGTGCCAGCAGCTGGACAGGGATGGGCACCGGGGAGCTGTTTTTT. Its protein is CASSWTGMGTGELFF.

This clonotype was detected many times. The chain carries TRBV10-2 and TRBJ2-7; 9 bases agree with TRBD1. Germline loops: CDR1 WSHSY, CDR2 SAAADI. The V segment lost 4 bases and the J segment 6 bases; nucleotides outside the gene matches: 7. The CDR3 is 14 residues long. The CDR3 spells CASSGETGGSEQYF. The CDR3 DNA is TGCGCCAGCAGTGGGGAGACAGGGGGATCCGAGCAGTACTTC.

This clonotype was counted many times. The V and J genes are TRBV20-1 and TRBJ2-6; D unclear. Per the germline V gene, CDR1 is DFQATT and CDR2 is SNEGSKA (reference sequence). CDR3 size: 15 residues. Trimming left V 4 bases short and J 1 base short, with 11 bases between. CDR3 DNA: TGCAGTGCTACCAGAGAACCGTCTGGGGCCAACGTCCTGACTTTC. The encoded protein is CSATREPSGANVLTF.

This clonotype was recorded many times. The chain employs TRBV6-1 and TRBJ1-2; 8 bases fit TRBD1. Per germline, CDR1 MNHNS and CDR2 SASEGT. The CDR3 length is 14 residues. V shed 2 bases and J 6 bases; nucleotides not matched to a gene: 5. For the CDR3, the DNA is TGTGCCAGCAGTGAACCGACAGGGGTTAATGGCTACACCTTC. It specifies CASSEPTGVNGYTF.

Comment on this clonotype: Because the CDR3's place on the DNA is in doubt, the DNA is left out and the CDR3 is given as listed by TCRdb. The chain carries TRBV25-1 and TRBJ2-6. Germline-derived CDR1 and CDR2 are MGHDK and SYGVNS. A total of 15 residues make up the CDR3, ends included. This chain's CDR3 is CACSARDSGANVLTF.

The chain uses TRBV19 and TRBJ2-7, with 10 nucleotides matching TRBD2. The germline gives CDR1 LNHDA, CDR2 SQIVND (reference sequence). The CDR3 length is 15 residues. The trim removed 6 bases at V and 2 bases at J, leaving 7 bases unmatched. For the CDR3, the DNA is TGTGCCAGTAGCCCAGGACTAGCGGAAACCTACGAGCAGTACTTC. Protein sequence: CASSPGLAETYEQYF.

CDR3 nucleotide sequence: TGTGCCAGCAGCTTACCCCCCGGCGAGCAGTACTTC. Protein sequence: CASSLPPGEQYF. The rearrangement uses TRBV5-6 and TRBJ2-7; D call uncertain. Looked up from germline, CDR1 is SGHDT and CDR2 is YYEEEE. CDR3 size: 12 residues. V was cut by 2 bases and J by 6 bases, with 9 bases left in between.

V gene TRBV12-3 or TRBV12-4 combines with J gene TRBJ2-2; a weak D match, TRBD2 (5 bases). The CDR3 has 16 residues. The CDR3 DNA follows: TGTGCTAGTGGTTTACCCCGGCGGGTGAACACCGGGGAGCTGTTTTTT. This codes for CASGLPRRVNTGELFF.

This clonotype occurred many times. CDR3 bases: TGTGCCAGCAGCCCTCAACCTTTGAACACTGAAGCTTTCTTT. This gives the protein CASSPQPLNTEAFF. This rearrangement joins TRBV7-2 to TRBJ1-1, with D hard to call. The V end was cut by 5 bases, the J end by 0 bases, with 10 bases between. Germline V CDR1 and CDR2: SGHTA, FQGNSA. The CDR3 loop spans 14 amino acids.